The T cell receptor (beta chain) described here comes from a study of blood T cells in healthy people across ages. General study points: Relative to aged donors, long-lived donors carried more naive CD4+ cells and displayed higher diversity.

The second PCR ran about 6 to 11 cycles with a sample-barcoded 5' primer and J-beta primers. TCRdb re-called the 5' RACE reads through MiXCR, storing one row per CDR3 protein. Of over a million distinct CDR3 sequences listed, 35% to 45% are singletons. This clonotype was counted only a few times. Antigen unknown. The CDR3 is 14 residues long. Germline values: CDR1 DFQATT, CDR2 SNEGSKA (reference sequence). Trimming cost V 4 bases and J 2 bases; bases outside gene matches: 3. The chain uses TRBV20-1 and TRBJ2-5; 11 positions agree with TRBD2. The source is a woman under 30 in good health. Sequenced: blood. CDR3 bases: TGCAGTGCTAATAGCGGGAGGGAACAAGAGACCCAGTACTTC. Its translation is CSANSGREQETQYF.